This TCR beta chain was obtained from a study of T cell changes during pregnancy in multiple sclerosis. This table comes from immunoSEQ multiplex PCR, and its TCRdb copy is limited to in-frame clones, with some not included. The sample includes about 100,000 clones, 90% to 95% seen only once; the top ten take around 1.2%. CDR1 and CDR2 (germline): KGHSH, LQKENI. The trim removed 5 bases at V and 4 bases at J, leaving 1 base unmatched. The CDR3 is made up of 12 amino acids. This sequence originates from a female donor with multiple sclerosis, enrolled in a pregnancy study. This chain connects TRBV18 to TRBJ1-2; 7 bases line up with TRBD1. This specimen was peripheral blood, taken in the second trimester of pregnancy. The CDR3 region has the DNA TGTGCCAGCTCAGGGGACAGCTATGGCTACACCTTC. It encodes CASSGDSYGYTF.